The source of this TCR beta chain is a study of cytomegalovirus exposure and HLA in healthy donors. V was shortened by 3 bases and J by 2 bases, with 10 bases between the two germline ends. This CDR3 contains 15 residues. Per the germline V gene, CDR1 is ENHRY and CDR2 is SYGVKD. With 60 Vbeta and 13 Jbeta primers, the PCR was carried out. Per the authors' pipeline: Approximately 11 million of the about 80 million unique TCR beta chains counted in a later analysis were shared. Produced via immunoSEQ multiplex PCR; TCRdb's table is partial and in-frame only. The V and J calls and clone size come from that table; D and trimming were worked out from the DNA. Altogether some 84,000 clones are present, about three quarters being singletons, with the ten largest covering approximately 2%. General study findings and limits: Donor immune exposure was known only as CMV serostatus. Later analysis identified a missense DCLRE1C variant that was linked to TCR beta V- and J-gene trimming.

In the case of this clone: The antigen is unknown.

Sequencing used PBMCs. V and J are TRBV10-3 and TRBJ2-2; no clear D gene. This TCR was recovered from a boy aged 10-17 years in good health and CMV-seronegative. In nucleotides, the CDR3 is TGTGCCATCAGTGAATCCGACTTCAACACCGGGGAGCTGTTTTTT. Its translation: CAISESDFNTGELFF.